Listed below are T cell receptor beta chains from one sample, sequenced in a study of OX40 agonist ivuxolimab in advanced cancers. Generated by immunoSEQ multiplex PCR, the TCRdb table keeps only in-frame clones and is missing some. This sample yields 30,000 or so clones, of which about nine tenths are seen a single time; more than 20% belongs to the top ten. Sequencing used CD4+ or CD8+ T cells sorted from blood, obtained in a trial of the OX40 agonist ivuxolimab. These receptors were obtained from an adult with an advanced solid tumor such as melanoma, head and neck, liver or kidney cancer. CDR3s include the opening cysteine and the closing phenylalanine or tryptophan. Each record gives: D gene, J gene, clone size, V gene, CDR3 protein, CDR3 DNA. A D gene is named only where the DNA matches it firmly. The size of a clone is reported for some rows only, either as once, few or many, or as a class for expanded clones.

d_call: -; j_call: TRBJ2-1; clone_size: -; v_call: TRBV6-4; cdr3_aa: CASSDSTESSYNEQFF; cdr3_nt: TGTGCCAGCAGTGACTCCACGGAAAGCTCCTACAATGAGCAGTTCTTC
d_call: -; j_call: TRBJ1-5; clone_size: -; v_call: TRBV19; cdr3_aa: CASSIFRGPEPQHF; cdr3_nt: TGTGCCAGTAGTATTTTCAGGGGCCCAGAGCCCCAGCATTTT
d_call: TRBD2; j_call: TRBJ2-1; clone_size: -; v_call: TRBV11-3; cdr3_aa: CASSAREGPLYNEQFF; cdr3_nt: TGTGCCAGCAGCGCCCGGGAGGGGCCCTTATACAATGAGCAGTTCTTC
d_call: TRBD1; j_call: TRBJ2-7; clone_size: -; v_call: TRBV27; cdr3_aa: CASSLGQGAYEQYF; cdr3_nt: TGTGCCAGCAGTTTGGGTCAGGGGGCATACGAGCAGTACTTC
d_call: TRBD1; j_call: TRBJ1-1; clone_size: -; v_call: TRBV27; cdr3_aa: CASSLRQGMITEAFF; cdr3_nt: TGTGCCAGCAGTTTGCGACAGGGAATGATCACTGAAGCTTTCTTT
d_call: TRBD1; j_call: TRBJ2-3; clone_size: -; v_call: TRBV7-8; cdr3_aa: CASSPAGGGTDTQYF; cdr3_nt: TGTGCCAGCAGCCCAGCAGGGGGAGGCACAGATACGCAGTATTTT
d_call: TRBD1; j_call: TRBJ2-7; clone_size: -; v_call: TRBV5-8; cdr3_aa: CASSLSGPGGPREQYF; cdr3_nt: TGTGCCAGCAGCTTGAGTGGGCCAGGGGGCCCGAGGGAGCAGTACTTC
d_call: TRBD2; j_call: TRBJ2-2; clone_size: few; v_call: TRBV27; cdr3_aa: CASSEGLAGGVSGELFF; cdr3_nt: TGTGCCAGCAGTGAGGGACTAGCGGGAGGAGTGAGCGGGGAGCTGTTTTTT
d_call: -; j_call: TRBJ2-3; clone_size: -; v_call: TRBV9; cdr3_aa: CASSVGFTDTQYF; cdr3_nt: TGTGCCAGCAGCGTGGGGTTCACAGATACGCAGTATTTT
d_call: TRBD1; j_call: TRBJ2-2; clone_size: once; v_call: TRBV19; cdr3_aa: CANSTAGTGLFTGELFF; cdr3_nt: TGTGCCAATAGTACCGCGGGGACAGGGCTCTTCACCGGGGAGCTGTTTTTT